A selection of T cell receptor beta chains follows, all from one sample in a study of blood T cell repertoires in COVID-19. Method: immunoSEQ multiplex PCR; TCRdb's copy keeps in-frame clones and lacks some. The profile covers about 130,000 clones, with about four fifths appearing a single time and about a sixth taken by the ten largest. Sequencing was performed on peripheral blood. The source of these receptors is a woman between 45 and 65 years old with acute or convalescent COVID-19. The CDR3 runs from the conserved cysteine through the conserved F or W. Not every row has a clone size; where given, it reads once, few, many or a size class.

V,size,CDR3
TRBV11-2,few,CASSTNGQGGTEAFF
TRBV6-5,.,CASSQDRGGGNTIYF
TRBV7-6,once,CASSLRSGGTEAFF
TRBV6-5,.,CASSSRGGADTQYF
TRBV5-1,.,CASSPGTSGGRQFF
TRBV30,.,CAWSDSQNHNSPLHF
TRBV18,.,CASSPDRSPNQPQHF
TRBV6-5,.,CASSPQGINSPLHF
TRBV6-6,.,CASSYSTLTGAETQYF
TRBV6-5,.,CASRFRPGIYEQYF
TRBV3-1/TRBV3-2,.,CASSPTGRNQPQHF
TRBV6-2/TRBV6-3,once,CASSMSGGANTQYF
TRBV28,.,CASSSTMTGLSTDTQYF
TRBV7-9,.,CASVPSGGNEAFF
TRBV7-8,.,CASSFTIAGPPYEQYF
TRBV28,.,CASSLEGREQYF
TRBV5-1,.,CASSSTVLPGVGEKLFF
TRBV5-8,few,CASSLGGAGASTDTQYF
TRBV2,.,CASRDIGNEQFF
TRBV2,.,CASSESVEQYF
TRBV9,.,CASSADPDRGKTQYF
TRBV24-1,.,CATSDLGGAEAFF
TRBV4-2,.,CASSQDVYNEQFF